This TCR beta chain was documented in a study of blood T cell repertoires in COVID-19. About the research overall: The study drew acute and convalescent COVID-19 samples from the United States, Italy and Spain. T cells, B-cell-depleted T cells, or PBMCs supplied cDNA or gDNA.

The CDR3 has 15 residues. Germline-derived CDR1 and CDR2 are SGHTA and FQGNSA. With V trimmed by 0 bases and J by 4 bases, 5 bases remained unmatched. Under the authors' procedure: It was from reference gene primer amplification that nucleated cell counts were estimated. TCRdb's copy holds only in-frame clones and misses some; the assay was immunoSEQ multiplex PCR. D and trimming were read from the DNA, whereas the V and J calls and clone size are those reported in that table. The data contain about 330,000 clones, around 82% of them seen just once; the ten biggest clones take up 1.2%. Sample: peripheral blood. This receptor was taken from a woman in her forties or fifties with acute or convalescent COVID-19. This sequence joins TRBV7-2 and TRBJ1-2; 7 nucleotides line up with TRBD1. The CDR3: CASSLALQGSYGYTF. CDR3 in DNA: TGTGCCAGCAGCTTAGCGCTACAGGGGAGCTATGGCTACACCTTC.